The 25 T cell receptor beta chains presented below share a single source sample, sequenced in a study of OX40 agonist ivuxolimab in advanced cancers. The repertoire was sequenced with immunoSEQ multiplex PCR; TCRdb's copy has only in-frame clones and lacks some. The repertoire consists of 70,000 or so clones, with roughly 90% occurring once and the leading ten covering roughly 0.72%. The sample here was CD4+ or CD8+ T cells sorted from blood, taken in a trial of the OX40 agonist ivuxolimab. These receptors all stem from an adult with an advanced solid tumor such as melanoma, head and neck, liver or kidney cancer.

This clone was counted once. The V call is TRBV25-1, the J call TRBJ2-1, with D possibly TRBD2 on 7 matching bases. The CDR3 length is 17 residues. Germline V gives CDR1 MGHDK, CDR2 SYGVNS. The V and J ends lost 2 bases and 3 bases respectively, with 17 bases between them. CDR3 protein: CASSEPIAGAFYNEQFF. The CDR3 bases are TGTGCCAGCAGTGAACCGATTGCGGGGGCCTTCTACAATGAGCAGTTCTTC.

The chain links TRBV7-3 to TRBJ2-3; maybe TRBD2 (5 bases). Germline V gives CDR1 SGHTA, CDR2 FQGTGA. This CDR3 has 15 amino acids. Trimming removed 5 bases at V and 1 base at J, with 13 bases between. The CDR3 loop reads CASSMTMRGTDTQYF. DNA for the CDR3: TGTGCCAGCAGCATGACTATGAGGGGCACAGATACGCAGTATTTT.

The chain combines TRBV6-5 with TRBJ2-7, with 11 nucleotides matching TRBD1. V was pared by 6 bases and J by 7 bases, with 11 bases of the junction left unmatched. Germline-derived CDR1 and CDR2 are MNHEY and SVGAGI. CDR3 length: 15 residues. The CDR3 sequence is CASRGTRTGGWEQYF. The CDR3 coding sequence is TGTGCCAGCAGGGGGACCCGGACAGGGGGCTGGGAGCAGTACTTC.

This chain joins TRBV9 and TRBJ1-1; 12 bases map to TRBD1. Trimming removed 3 bases from V and 0 bases from J; junction bases left unmatched: 9. CDR3 length equals 18 residues. Germline assignment: CDR1 SGDLS and CDR2 YYNGEE. DNA of the CDR3: TGTGCCAGCAGCGAAAACCCCGGGACAGGGGGCATGAACACTGAAGCTTTCTTT. Translating gives CASSENPGTGGMNTEAFF.

The gene calls are TRBV19 and TRBJ1-4; D unclear. CDR3 length: 16 residues. V shed 1 base and J shed 0 bases, with 9 bases lying between them. From germline, CDR1 is LNHDA and CDR2 SQIVND (reference sequence). The CDR3 sequence is CASSIGDTATNEKLFF. Here the CDR3 DNA reads TGTGCCAGTAGTATAGGTGACACTGCAACTAATGAAAAACTGTTTTTT.

This chain links TRBV28 with TRBJ2-7; 8 bases align to TRBD2. Unmatched junction bases numbered 9, after V lost 4 bases and J lost 4 bases. CDR3 length: 15 residues. The germline gives CDR1 MDHEN, CDR2 SYDVKM. DNA of the CDR3: TGTGCCAGCAGTTCCCCCGGGCGGGGGGCGTACGAGCAGTACTTC. Encoded protein: CASSSPGRGAYEQYF.

This chain connects TRBV11-3 to TRBJ2-3, with D uncertain. V gave up 0 bases and J gave up 1 base, with 8 bases separating them. The CDR3 is made up of 15 amino acids. Per the germline V gene, CDR1 is SGHNT and CDR2 is YENEEA. CDR3 sequence (DNA): TGTGCCAGCAGCTTAGAGGGCGGTGGCACAGATACGCAGTATTTT. Protein product: CASSLEGGGTDTQYF.

V gene TRBV28 combines with J gene TRBJ2-6, with TRBD2 identical over 8 bases. The junction had 6 bases not matched to a gene; V was cut back by 5 bases and J by 3 bases. The CDR3 has 16 amino acids. Germline V CDR1 and CDR2: MDHEN, SYDVKM. CDR3 sequence reads: CASSNGGAHGANVLTF. The CDR3 bases are TGTGCCAGCAGTAACGGGGGGGCGCATGGGGCCAACGTCCTGACTTTC.

This chain connects TRBV5-4 to TRBJ1-2, with 8 bases aligning to TRBD1. Germline lookup yields CDR1 SGHNT and CDR2 YYREEE (reference sequence). V was clipped by 4 bases and J by 0 bases; unmatched bases: 14. The CDR3 extends over 18 amino acids. CDR3 bases: TGTGCCAGCAGCAGCCAGCGGACAGGGTGGAATTCTAACTATGGCTACACCTTC. This sequence encodes CASSSQRTGWNSNYGYTF.

The chain joins TRBV6-5 to TRBJ2-7; 9 bases line up with TRBD1. The CDR3 consists of 14 residues. V lost 6 bases to trimming and J lost 0 bases; unmatched junction nucleotides: 3. From germline, CDR1 is MNHEY and CDR2 SVGAGI. CDR3 coding DNA: TGTGCCAGCAGCCCGGGACAGGGCTCCTACGAGCAGTACTTC. This translates into CASSPGQGSYEQYF.

V usage is TRBV14 and J usage is TRBJ2-7, with D perhaps matching TRBD2 (5 bases). This CDR3 is built from 13 residues. Trimming took 1 base from V and 6 from J, leaving 10 bases between them. CDR1 is SGHDN, CDR2 FVKESK, per germline. The CDR3 sequence: CASSQGWRAEQYF. CDR3 DNA sequence: TGTGCCAGCAGCCAAGGGTGGCGGGCCGAGCAGTACTTC.

The rearrangement links TRBV10-3 to TRBJ2-5, with TRBD2 matching over 9 bases. This CDR3 region has 13 residues. Germline assignment: CDR1 ENHRY and CDR2 SYGVKD. V dropped 7 bases and J dropped 4; count of bases not matched to a gene: 4. CDR3 bases: TGTGCCATCACCCAGACTAGCGGAGAGACCCAGTACTTC. Encoded protein: CAITQTSGETQYF.

The V call is TRBV27, the J call TRBJ1-1; D is possibly TRBD1 (5 bases). The germline V gene encodes CDR1 MNHEY and CDR2 SMNVEV (reference sequence). CDR3 length: 13 residues. The germline V and J ends were trimmed by 8 bases and 2 bases, with 12 bases remaining between them. In DNA form, the CDR3 reads TGTGCCAGCGGCCTGACAGCTAACACTGAAGCTTTCTTT. Amino acid sequence: CASGLTANTEAFF.

V gene TRBV5-1 combines with J gene TRBJ1-3; D call uncertain. CDR1 is SGHRS and CDR2 is YFSETQ in the germline V gene. This CDR3 region has 15 residues. V was pared by 0 bases and J by 1 base, with 8 bases between. The DNA of the CDR3 is TGCGCCAGCAGCTTGGACGGAGTATCTGGAAACACCATATATTTT. It encodes CASSLDGVSGNTIYF.

The CDR3 region is CASSSGQTSTTNEKLFF. CDR3 in DNA: TGTGCCAGCAGTTCCGGACAAACCTCTACAACTAATGAAAAACTGTTTTTT. The chain recombines TRBV7-9 with TRBJ1-4; TRBD1 might be the D (5 bases). The germline V and J ends were trimmed by 6 bases and 0 bases, with 17 bases remaining between them. This CDR3 contains 17 residues. Germline assignment: CDR1 SEHNR and CDR2 FQNEAQ (reference sequence).

The chain carries TRBV10-3 and TRBJ2-7; 7 nucleotides line up with TRBD1. Germline-derived CDR1 and CDR2 are ENHRY and SYGVKD. V lost 7 bases, J lost 5 bases, and 8 bases stayed unmatched. CDR3 length equals 13 residues. The CDR3 DNA is TGTGCCATCACTCTCCGACAGGGTAACGAGCAGTACTTC. Translated: CAITLRQGNEQYF.

This rearrangement joins TRBV19 to TRBJ2-3; weak D call: TRBD2 (5 bases). The germline V gene has CDR1 LNHDA and CDR2 SQIVND (reference sequence). CDR3 length: 14 residues. Trimming shortened V by 5 bases and J by 0 bases, and 9 bases separated the two germline ends. The CDR3 DNA is TGTGCCAGTAGTGTCTCGGGGAGCACAGATACGCAGTATTTT. It specifies CASSVSGSTDTQYF.

The chain recombines TRBV28 with TRBJ1-1; D gene uncertain. The germline V gene has CDR1 MDHEN and CDR2 SYDVKM. The V end lost 6 bases, the J end lost 1 base, and 15 bases lay between the germline ends. The CDR3 is 15 amino acids. Here the CDR3 reads CASSSPTRSNTEAFF. In nucleotides, the CDR3 is TGTGCCAGCAGCTCTCCGACAAGGTCGAACACTGAAGCTTTCTTT.

This clone was seen a single time. J is TRBJ1-4 and V is TRBV29-1; D gene unclear. The CDR3 loop spans 13 amino acids. The V end lost 0 bases, the J end lost 5 bases, and 7 bases lay between the germline ends. Germline V CDR1 and CDR2: SQVTM, ANQGSEA. CDR3 DNA: TGCAGCGTTGAAGATCGGGGAAATGAAAAACTGTTTTTT. It specifies CSVEDRGNEKLFF. Drawing the rest from reference TRBV29-1 and TRBJ1-4, the complete variable domain is SAVISQKPSRDICQRGTSLTIQCQVDSQVTMMFWYRQQPGQSLTLIATANQGSEATYESGFVIDKFPISRPNLTFSTLTVSNMSPEDSSIYLCSVEDRGNEKLFFGSGTQLSVL.

The gene calls are TRBV5-1 and TRBJ2-2; 8 nucleotides line up with TRBD2. The J segment lost 4 bases and the V segment lost 4 bases, leaving 12 bases of the junction unmatched. The CDR3 spans 17 residues. Germline assignment: CDR1 SGHRS and CDR2 YFSETQ. DNA of the CDR3: TGCGCCAGCAGCCCTCAACCGGGTAGCGGGGCCACCGGGGAGCTGTTTTTT. It yields the protein CASSPQPGSGATGELFF.

This chain uses TRBV11-3 with TRBJ2-7; TRBD2 agrees at 7 bases. The CDR3 is made up of 12 amino acids. The V gene's germline CDR1 is SGHNT and CDR2 YENEEA. V was clipped by 1 base and J by 6 bases; unmatched bases: 0. Here the CDR3 DNA reads TGTGCCAGCAGCTTAGGGGGGGGCGAGCAGTACTTC. Its protein product is CASSLGGGEQYF.

V gene TRBV19 combines with J gene TRBJ2-5; no firm D call. The length of the CDR3 is 12 residues. Germline V gene lookup returns CDR1 LNHDA and CDR2 SQIVND (reference sequence). The ends were cut back, 8 bases at V and 3 bases at J, with 10 bases in the middle. CDR3: CASSRAEETQYF. The DNA of the CDR3 is TGTGCCAGTTCTCGGGCGGAAGAGACCCAGTACTTC.

This chain connects TRBV9 to TRBJ1-4; possibly TRBD1 for D (5 bases). V lost 3 bases, J lost 5 bases, and 17 bases lay in between. This CDR3 has 16 amino acids. Germline V gene sequence: CDR1 SGDLS, CDR2 YYNGEE. The CDR3 coding sequence is TGTGCCAGCAGCGCCGTGGGAGGGACGGCGAATGAAAAACTGTTTTTT. This translates into CASSAVGGTANEKLFF.

V and J are TRBV7-8 and TRBJ2-3, with D possibly being TRBD2 (6 bases). The CDR3 spans 14 residues. V lost 5 bases, J lost 3 bases, and 12 bases lay in between. Germline lookup yields CDR1 SGHVS and CDR2 FQNEAQ. The CDR3 protein is CASSPTRRTDTQYF. The DNA of the CDR3 is TGTGCCAGCAGCCCGACTAGAAGGACAGATACGCAGTATTTT.

The rearrangement uses TRBV5-1 and TRBJ1-4; D gene ambiguous. V was trimmed by 2 bases and J by 8 bases, leaving 13 bases between them. Looked up from germline, CDR1 is SGHRS and CDR2 is YFSETQ. The CDR3 length is 14 residues. CDR3 amino acids: CASSLRQPDEKLFF. The CDR3 DNA reads as TGCGCCAGCAGCTTACGGCAGCCCGACGAAAAACTGTTTTTT.